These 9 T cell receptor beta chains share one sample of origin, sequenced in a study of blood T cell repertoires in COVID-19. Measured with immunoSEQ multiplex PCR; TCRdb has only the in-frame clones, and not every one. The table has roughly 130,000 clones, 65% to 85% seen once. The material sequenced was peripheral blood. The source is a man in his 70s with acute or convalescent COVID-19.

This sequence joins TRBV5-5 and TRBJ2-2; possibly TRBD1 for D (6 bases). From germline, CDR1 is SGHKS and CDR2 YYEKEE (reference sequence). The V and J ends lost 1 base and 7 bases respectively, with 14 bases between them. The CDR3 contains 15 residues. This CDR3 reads CASSLKVSGVGELFF. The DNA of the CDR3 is TGTGCCAGCAGCTTGAAGGTTTCAGGGGTCGGGGAGCTGTTTTTT.

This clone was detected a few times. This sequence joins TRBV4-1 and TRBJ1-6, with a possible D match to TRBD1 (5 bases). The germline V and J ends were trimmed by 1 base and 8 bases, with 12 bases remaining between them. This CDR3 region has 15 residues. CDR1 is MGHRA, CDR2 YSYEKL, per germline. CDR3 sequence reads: CASSQGEGTDSPLHF. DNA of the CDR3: TGCGCCAGCAGCCAAGGGGAGGGGACGGATTCACCCCTCCACTTT.

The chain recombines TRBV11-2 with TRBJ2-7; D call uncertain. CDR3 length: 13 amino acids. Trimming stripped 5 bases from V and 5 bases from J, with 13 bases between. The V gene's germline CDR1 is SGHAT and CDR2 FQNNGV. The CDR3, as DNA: TGTGCCAGCAGCCGGCTGCGGCGCGACGAGCAGTACTTC. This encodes CASSRLRRDEQYF.

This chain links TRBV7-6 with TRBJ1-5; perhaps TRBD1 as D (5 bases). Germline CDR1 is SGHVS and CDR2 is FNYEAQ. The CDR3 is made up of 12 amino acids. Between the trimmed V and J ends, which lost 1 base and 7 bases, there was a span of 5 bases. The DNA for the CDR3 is TGTGCCAGCAGCTTAGAGGGGCAGCCCCAGCATTTT. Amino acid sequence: CASSLEGQPQHF.

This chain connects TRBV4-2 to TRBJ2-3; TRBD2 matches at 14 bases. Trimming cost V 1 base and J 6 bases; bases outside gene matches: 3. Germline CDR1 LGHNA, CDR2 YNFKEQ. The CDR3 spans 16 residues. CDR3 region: CASSQGTSGGPDTQYF. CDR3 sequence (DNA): TGTGCCAGCAGCCAAGGGACTAGCGGGGGGCCGGATACGCAGTATTTT.

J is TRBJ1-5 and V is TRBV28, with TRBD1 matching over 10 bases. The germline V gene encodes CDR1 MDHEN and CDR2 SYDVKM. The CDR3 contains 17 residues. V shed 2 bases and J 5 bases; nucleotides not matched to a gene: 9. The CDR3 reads CASSLPFGQGGDQPQHF. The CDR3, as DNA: TGTGCCAGCAGTTTACCCTTCGGACAGGGGGGTGATCAGCCCCAGCATTTT.

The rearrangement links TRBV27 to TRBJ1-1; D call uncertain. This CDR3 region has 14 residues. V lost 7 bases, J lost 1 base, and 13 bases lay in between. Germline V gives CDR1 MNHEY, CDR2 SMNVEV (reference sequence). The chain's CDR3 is CASTLSGGNTEAFF. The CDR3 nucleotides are TGTGCCAGCACCTTATCAGGAGGGAACACTGAAGCTTTCTTT.

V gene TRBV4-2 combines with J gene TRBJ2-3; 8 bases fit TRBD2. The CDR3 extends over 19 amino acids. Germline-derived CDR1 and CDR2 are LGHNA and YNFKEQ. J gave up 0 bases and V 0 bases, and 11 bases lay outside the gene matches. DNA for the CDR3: TGTGCCAGCAGCCAAGATTTCAGCGGGGGCTACTTTAGCACAGATACGCAGTATTTT. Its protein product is CASSQDFSGGYFSTDTQYF.

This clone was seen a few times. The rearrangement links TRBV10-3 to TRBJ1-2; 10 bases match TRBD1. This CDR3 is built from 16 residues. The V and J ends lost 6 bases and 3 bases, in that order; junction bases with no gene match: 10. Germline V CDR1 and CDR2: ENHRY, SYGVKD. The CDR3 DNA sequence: TGTGCCATCAGCCTAACCTCCGGGACAGGGGACTATGGCTACACCTTC. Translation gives CAISLTSGTGDYGYTF.